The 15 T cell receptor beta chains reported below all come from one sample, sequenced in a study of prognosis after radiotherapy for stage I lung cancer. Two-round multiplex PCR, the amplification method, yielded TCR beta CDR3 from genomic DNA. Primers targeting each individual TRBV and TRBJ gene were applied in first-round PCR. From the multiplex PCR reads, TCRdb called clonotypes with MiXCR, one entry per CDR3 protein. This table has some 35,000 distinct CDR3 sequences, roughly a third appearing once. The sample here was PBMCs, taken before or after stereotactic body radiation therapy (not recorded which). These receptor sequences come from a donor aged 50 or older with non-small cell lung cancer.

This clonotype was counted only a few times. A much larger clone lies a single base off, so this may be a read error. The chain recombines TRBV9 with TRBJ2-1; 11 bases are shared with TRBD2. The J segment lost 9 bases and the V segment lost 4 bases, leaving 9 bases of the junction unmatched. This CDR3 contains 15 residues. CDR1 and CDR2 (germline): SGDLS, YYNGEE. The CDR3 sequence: CASSPQVSGGVEQFF. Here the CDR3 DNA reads TGTGCCAGCAGCCCTCAGGTTAGCGGGGGGGTTGAGCAGTTCTTC. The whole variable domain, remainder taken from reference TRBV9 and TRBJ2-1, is DSGVTQTPKHLITATGQRVTLRCSPRSGDLSVYWYQQSLDQGLQFLIQYYNGEERAKGNILERFSAQQFPDLHSELNLSSLELGDSALYFCASSPQVSGGVEQFFGPGTRLTVL.

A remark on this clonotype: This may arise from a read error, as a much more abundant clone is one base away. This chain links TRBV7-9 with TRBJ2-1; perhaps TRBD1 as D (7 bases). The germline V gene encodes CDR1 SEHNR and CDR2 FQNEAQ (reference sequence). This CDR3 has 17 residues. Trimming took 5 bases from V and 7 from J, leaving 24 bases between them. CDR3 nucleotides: TGTGCCAGCAGCCCCGTAGGATCCAGGGGGGCATTAAATGAGCAGTTCTTC. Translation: CASSPVGSRGALNEQFF.

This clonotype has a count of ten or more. The CDR3 spells CASSQPGTSTQYF. The CDR3 DNA sequence: TGTGCCAGCAGTCAACCCGGGACATCTACGCAGTATTTT. The genes are TRBV28 and TRBJ2-3, with D possibly being TRBD1 (6 bases). Per the germline V gene, CDR1 is MDHEN and CDR2 is SYDVKM. V was cut by 5 bases and J by 8 bases, with 14 bases left in between. CDR3 length: 13 amino acids.

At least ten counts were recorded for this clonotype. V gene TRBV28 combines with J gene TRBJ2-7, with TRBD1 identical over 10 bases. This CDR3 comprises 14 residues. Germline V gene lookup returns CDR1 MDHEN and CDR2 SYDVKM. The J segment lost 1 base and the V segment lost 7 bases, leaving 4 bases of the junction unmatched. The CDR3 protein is CASTTGGRSYEQYF. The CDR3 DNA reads TGTGCCAGCACGACAGGGGGCAGATCCTACGAGCAGTACTTC.

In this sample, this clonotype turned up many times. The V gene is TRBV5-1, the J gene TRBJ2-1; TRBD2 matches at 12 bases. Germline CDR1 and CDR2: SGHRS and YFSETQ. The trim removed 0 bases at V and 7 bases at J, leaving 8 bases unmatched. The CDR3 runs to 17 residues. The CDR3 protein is CASSLGSSGGALNEQFF. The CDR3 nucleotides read TGCGCCAGCAGCTTGGGGTCTAGCGGGGGGGCTTTGAATGAGCAGTTCTTC.

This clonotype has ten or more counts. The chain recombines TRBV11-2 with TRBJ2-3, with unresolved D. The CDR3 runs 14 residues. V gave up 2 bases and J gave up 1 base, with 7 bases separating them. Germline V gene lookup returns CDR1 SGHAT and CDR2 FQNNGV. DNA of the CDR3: TGTGCCAGCAGCTTATTTGGGGGCACAGATACGCAGTATTTT. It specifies CASSLFGGTDTQYF.

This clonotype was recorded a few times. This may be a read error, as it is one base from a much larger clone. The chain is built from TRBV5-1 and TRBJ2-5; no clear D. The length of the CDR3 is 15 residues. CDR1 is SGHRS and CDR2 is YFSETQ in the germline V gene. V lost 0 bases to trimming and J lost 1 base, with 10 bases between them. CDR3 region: CASSLVGRLQETQYF. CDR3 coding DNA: TGCGCCAGCAGCTTGGTTGGGCGGCTCCAAGAGACCCAGTACTTC.

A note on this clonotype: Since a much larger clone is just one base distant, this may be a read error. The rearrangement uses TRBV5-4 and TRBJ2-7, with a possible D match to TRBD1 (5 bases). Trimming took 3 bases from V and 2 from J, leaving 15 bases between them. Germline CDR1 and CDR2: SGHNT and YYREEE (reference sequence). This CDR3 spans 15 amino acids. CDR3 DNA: TGTGCCAGCAGCTCGCCGTACAGGCACACCTACGAGCAGTACTTC. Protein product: CASSSPYRHTYEQYF.

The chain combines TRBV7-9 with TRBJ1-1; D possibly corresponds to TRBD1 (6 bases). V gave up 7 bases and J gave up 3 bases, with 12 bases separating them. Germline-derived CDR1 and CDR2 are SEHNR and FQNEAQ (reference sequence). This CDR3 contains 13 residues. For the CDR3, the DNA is TGTGCCAGCACCCCCCCAGGGGACACTGAAGCTTTCTTT. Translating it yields CASTPPGDTEAFF.

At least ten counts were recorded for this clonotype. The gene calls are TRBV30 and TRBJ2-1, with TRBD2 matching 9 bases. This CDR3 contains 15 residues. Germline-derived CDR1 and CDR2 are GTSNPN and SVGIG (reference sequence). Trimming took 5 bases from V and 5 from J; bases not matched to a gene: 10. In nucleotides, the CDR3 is TGTGCCTGGGCTGAACCGGGACTAGCCCACAATGAGCAGTTCTTC. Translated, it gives CAWAEPGLAHNEQFF. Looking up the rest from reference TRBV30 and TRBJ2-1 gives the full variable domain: SQTIHQWPATLVQPVGSPLSLECTVEGTSNPNLYWYRQAAGRGLQLLFYSVGIGQISSEVPQNLSASRPQDRQFILSSKKLLLSDSGFYLCAWAEPGLAHNEQFFGPGTRLTVL.

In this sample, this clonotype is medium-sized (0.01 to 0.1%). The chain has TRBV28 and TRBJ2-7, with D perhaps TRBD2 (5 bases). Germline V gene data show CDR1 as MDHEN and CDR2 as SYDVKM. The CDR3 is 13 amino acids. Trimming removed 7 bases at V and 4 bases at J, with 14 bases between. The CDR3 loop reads CASKSRGRYEQYF. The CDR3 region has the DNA TGTGCCAGCAAGTCACGGGGTAGATACGAGCAGTACTTC.

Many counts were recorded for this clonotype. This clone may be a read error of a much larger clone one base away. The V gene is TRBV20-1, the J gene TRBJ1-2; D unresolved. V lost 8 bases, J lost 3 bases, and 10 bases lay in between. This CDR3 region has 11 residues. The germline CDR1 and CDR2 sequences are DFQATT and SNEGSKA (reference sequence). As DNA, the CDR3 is TGCAGTTTCCACAGAGACTATGGCTACACCTTC. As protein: CSFHRDYGYTF.

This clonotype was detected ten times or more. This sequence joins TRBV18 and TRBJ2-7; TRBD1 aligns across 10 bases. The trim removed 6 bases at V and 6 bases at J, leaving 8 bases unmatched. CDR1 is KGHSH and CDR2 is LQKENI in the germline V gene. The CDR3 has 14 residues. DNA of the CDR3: TGTGCCAGCTCCAACCAGAGGACAGGGGGCGAGCAGTACTTC. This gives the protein CASSNQRTGGEQYF.

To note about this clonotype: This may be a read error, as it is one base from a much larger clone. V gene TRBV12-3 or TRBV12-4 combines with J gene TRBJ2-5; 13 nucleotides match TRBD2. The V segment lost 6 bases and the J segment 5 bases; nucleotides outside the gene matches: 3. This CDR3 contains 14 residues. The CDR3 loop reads CASRLAGGWETQYF. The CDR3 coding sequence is TGTGCCAGCAGACTAGCGGGGGGGTGGGAGACCCAGTACTTC.

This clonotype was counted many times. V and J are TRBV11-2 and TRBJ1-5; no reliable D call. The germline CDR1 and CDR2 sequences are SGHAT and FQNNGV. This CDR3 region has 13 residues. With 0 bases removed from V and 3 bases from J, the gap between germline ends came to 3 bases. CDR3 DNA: TGTGCCAGCAGCTTAGACATCAATCAGCCCCAGCATTTT. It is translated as CASSLDINQPQHF.